This is a list of T cell receptor beta chains from one sample in a study of cytomegalovirus exposure and HLA in healthy donors. Assay used: immunoSEQ multiplex PCR; TCRdb lists only in-frame clones, some missing. The data hold around 210,000 clones, with 75% to 85% observed a single time. Specimen: PBMCs. The receptors derive from a male donor in good health and CMV-seropositive. Both conserved end residues are part of each CDR3. The D gene is left open where the match is weak. Rows may omit the clone size; those that give it use once, few, many or a size class.

J | D | V | size | DNA | CDR3
TRBJ2-7 | - | TRBV28 | - | TGTGCCAGCAGATCAGGGGCAGGCTACGAGCAGTACTTC | CASRSGAGYEQYF
TRBJ1-4 | - | TRBV11-2 | few | TGTGCCAGCGGGAGGAGCTTTAATGAAAAACTGTTTTTT | CASGRSFNEKLFF
TRBJ1-4 | TRBD1 | TRBV5-4 | - | TGTGCCATCACACAGGGGGCTAAGGAAAAACTGTTTTTT | CAITQGAKEKLFF
TRBJ1-2 | - | TRBV4-1 | - | TGCGCCAGCAGCCAAGGACCCGGGGAGAGTGGCTACACCTTC | CASSQGPGESGYTF
TRBJ1-5 | - | TRBV7-7 | once | TGTGCTAGCAGCCGGACACCGTATAGCAATCAGCCCCAGCATTTT | CASSRTPYSNQPQHF
TRBJ2-7 | - | TRBV21-1 | - | TGTGCCAGCACCTCCCGGGAGCAGTACTTC | CASTSREQYF
TRBJ1-6 | - | TRBV28 | few | TGTGCCAGCAGTTTAATAGTCCCCACAGGGTCACCCCTCCACTTT | CASSLIVPTGSPLHF
TRBJ2-2 | TRBD1 | TRBV5-1 | few | TGCGCCAGCAGCTTTGGGACAGGGGCGAACACCGGGGAGCTGTTTTTT | CASSFGTGANTGELFF
TRBJ1-5 | - | TRBV27 | - | TGTGCCAGCAGTCCGTCCTTTGGCGAAGCGGCTCAGCCCCAGCATTTT | CASSPSFGEAAQPQHF
TRBJ2-3 | TRBD2 | TRBV5-1 | - | TGCGCCAGCAATGAGGGTAGCGGGGGGGCCTCAGATACGCAGTATTTT | CASNEGSGGASDTQYF
TRBJ2-1 | TRBD1 | TRBV5-1 | - | TGCGCCAGCAGCTTTATACCGGCTGGGACAGGGAATGAGCAGTTCTTC | CASSFIPAGTGNEQFF
TRBJ1-3 | - | TRBV30 | - | TGTGCCTGTCTCCGGGGGAACTCTGGAAACACCATATATTTT | CACLRGNSGNTIYF
TRBJ2-2 | - | TRBV18 | - | TGTGCCAGCTCACCACGGGACACCACCGGGGAGCTGTTTTTT | CASSPRDTTGELFF
TRBJ2-3 | - | TRBV27 | - | TGTGCCAGCAGTATGAGGCATACGCAGTATTTT | CASSMRHTQYF
TRBJ2-3 | - | TRBV9 | - | TGTGCCAGCAGCGCTAGCGTAAGAAGCACAGATACGCAGTATTTT | CASSASVRSTDTQYF
TRBJ2-2 | TRBD1 | TRBV2 | few | TGTGCCAGGGGACAGGGAAGTTCCGGGGAGCTGTTTTTT | CARGQGSSGELFF
TRBJ1-3 | - | TRBV6-5 | - | TGTGCCAGCAGTTACCGGGGAGATAACACCATATATTTT | CASSYRGDNTIYF
TRBJ1-6 | TRBD1 | TRBV7-2 | - | TGTGCCAGCAGCGCCGGACAGGGAAATTCACCCCTCCACTTT | CASSAGQGNSPLHF
TRBJ2-3 | TRBD2 | TRBV5-1 | once | TGCGCCAGGGGGACCGACGGACTAGCGGGTTCGACAGATACGCAGTATTTT | CARGTDGLAGSTDTQYF
TRBJ1-1 | - | TRBV28 | few | TGTGCCAGCAGTCTACAGGGTGGGACGCGAGCTTTCTTT | CASSLQGGTRAFF
TRBJ1-5 | - | TRBV9 | few | TGTGCCAGCAGCGTAAGCCAGGGACTCGATCAGCCCCAGCATTTT | CASSVSQGLDQPQHF
TRBJ2-3 | - | TRBV7-9 | once | TGTGCCATCCAAAGCGGAGATACGCAGTATTTT | CAIQSGDTQYF
TRBJ1-5 | - | TRBV5-8 | - | TGTGCCAGCAGCTTCCGCGGTAGCAATCAGCCCCAGCATTTT | CASSFRGSNQPQHF
TRBJ2-3 | - | TRBV7-3 | - | TGTGCCAGCAGCTTCCGAACTAGCACAGATACGCAGTATTTT | CASSFRTSTDTQYF
TRBJ1-5 | TRBD1 | TRBV7-6 | - | TGTGCCAGCAGCTTCGGACAGGGTAGCAATCAGCCCCAGCATTTT | CASSFGQGSNQPQHF
TRBJ1-2 | - | TRBV27 | - | TGTGCCAGCAGTTTCGGCGGACTATATGGCTACACCTTC | CASSFGGLYGYTF
TRBJ2-5 | TRBD2 | TRBV9 | - | TGTGCCAGCAGCGTAACTACGACTAGCGGGGGAGGACAAGAGACCCAGTACTTC | CASSVTTTSGGGQETQYF
TRBJ2-7 | TRBD1 | TRBV5-4 | - | TGTGCCAGCGGCCCGACAGGGGGAATCTACGAGCAGTACTTC | CASGPTGGIYEQYF
TRBJ2-1 | TRBD1 | TRBV7-7 | - | TGTGCTAGCAGTCCCGGGACAGGGGCTAATGAGCAGTTCTTC | CASSPGTGANEQFF
TRBJ2-7 | - | TRBV28 | - | TGTGCCAGCAGTACCCTAATATCCAGGGACGAGCAGTACTTC | CASSTLISRDEQYF
TRBJ1-3 | - | TRBV7-9 | - | TGTGCCAGCAGCTTGACAACAGTCTTCTCTGGAAACACCATATATTTT | CASSLTTVFSGNTIYF
TRBJ2-7 | TRBD2 | TRBV7-7 | - | TGTGCTAGCAACCAATTTACAATAGGGACTACCGTCTACTACGAGCAGTACTTC | CASNQFTIGTTVYYEQYF
TRBJ2-5 | - | TRBV4-2 | - | TGTGCCAGCAGCCAAGTGAGCAATCAAGAGACCCAGTACTTC | CASSQVSNQETQYF
TRBJ2-1 | - | TRBV5-6 | - | TGTGCCAGCAGCTTGTGGGCCCGAGATGAGCAGTTCTTC | CASSLWARDEQFF
TRBJ2-7 | - | TRBV7-2 | - | TGTGCCAGCAGCTTGGGCAATATCTACGAGCAGTACTTC | CASSLGNIYEQYF
TRBJ2-1 | - | TRBV6-5 | - | TGTGCCAGCAACAGGAACAATGAGCAGTTCTTC | CASNRNNEQFF
TRBJ2-2 | TRBD1 | TRBV6-5 | - | TGTGCCAGCAGTTACGGGGACAGGGACACCGGGGAGCTGTTTTTT | CASSYGDRDTGELFF
TRBJ2-1 | - | TRBV11-3 | few | TGTGCCAGCAGCTTGGGAGCTAGTCACGGTGAGCAGTTCTTC | CASSLGASHGEQFF
TRBJ2-1 | - | TRBV7-9 | - | TGTGCCAGCAGCTTAATCGCGACTGCCAATGAGCAGTTCTTC | CASSLIATANEQFF
TRBJ2-2 | - | TRBV5-1 | - | TGCGCCAGCAGCTTGGCTTCGAACACCGGGGAGCTGTTTTTT | CASSLASNTGELFF
TRBJ1-1 | - | TRBV2 | - | TGTGCCAGCAGAGGCGACATTGGGCCGCTTGGCGCTGAAGCTTTCTTT | CASRGDIGPLGAEAFF